Presented here are 30 T cell receptor beta chains from one specimen sequenced in a study of T cell responses to AZD1222 COVID-19 vaccine. Profiling relied on immunoSEQ multiplex PCR, and the TCRdb table lists in-frame clones only, not all of them. This sample has 200,000 to 300,000 clones, with approximately 93% found just once. The sample was peripheral blood, taken on day 0 of AZD1222 vaccination. Source of these receptors: an adult in good health.

The chain employs TRBV27 and TRBJ1-1; TRBD1 might be the D (5 bases). V dropped 5 bases and J dropped 1 base, with 8 bases sitting between them. Germline CDR1 reads MNHEY; CDR2 reads SMNVEV (reference sequence). This CDR3 has 13 amino acids. CDR3 protein: CASSATENTEAFF. The DNA of the CDR3 is TGTGCCAGCAGTGCGACAGAGAACACTGAAGCTTTCTTT.

The CDR3: CASSARNSGRFGYEQYF. The CDR3 nucleotides read TGTGCCAGCAGCGCCCGCAATAGCGGGAGATTCGGGTACGAGCAGTACTTC. The chain links TRBV7-2 to TRBJ2-7; 9 bases are shared with TRBD2. The CDR3 totals 17 residues. V shed 5 bases, J shed 4 bases, and the junction held 15 bases outside the gene matches. Germline CDR1 reads SGHTA; CDR2 reads FQGNSA.

V and J are TRBV6-5 and TRBJ2-3; possibly TRBD2 for D (7 bases). The CDR3 spans 14 residues. The V gene lost 8 bases and the J gene lost 1 base, with 13 bases spanning the gap. Germline V gene data show CDR1 as MNHEY and CDR2 as SVGAGI. The CDR3 here is CASQGGGGTDTQYF. Written as DNA, the CDR3 is TGTGCCAGCCAAGGGGGGGGAGGCACAGATACGCAGTATTTT.

The V gene is TRBV28, the J gene TRBJ1-5, with D possibly matching TRBD1 (5 bases). This CDR3 is 14 amino acids long. V dropped 5 bases and J dropped 7 bases, with 15 bases sitting between them. Germline values: CDR1 MDHEN, CDR2 SYDVKM. CDR3 sequence reads: CASSQGRGRQPQHF. CDR3 coding DNA: TGTGCCAGCAGTCAAGGGCGGGGGAGACAGCCCCAGCATTTT.

This clone was observed a single time. The rearrangement joins TRBV7-9 to TRBJ2-1; 8 bases fit TRBD2. The germline V gene has CDR1 SEHNR and CDR2 FQNEAQ (reference sequence). V was clipped by 1 base and J by 5 bases; unmatched bases: 16. The length of the CDR3 is 19 residues. CDR3: CASSLGVIRSSGTHNEQFF. DNA for the CDR3: TGTGCCAGCAGCTTAGGGGTGATTAGGAGTAGCGGGACCCACAATGAGCAGTTCTTC.

This rearrangement joins TRBV9 to TRBJ2-7; D is uncertain. The CDR3 runs 15 residues. Germline CDR1 reads SGDLS; CDR2 reads YYNGEE. V gave up 4 bases and J gave up 7 bases, with 21 bases separating them. The CDR3, as DNA: TGTGCCAGCAGCCCGGAAGGGCCCCCACAACGGGAGCAGTACTTC. Its translation: CASSPEGPPQREQYF.

The gene calls are TRBV7-9 and TRBJ2-3; D is ambiguous. The CDR3 sequence is 11 residues long. Germline assignment: CDR1 SEHNR and CDR2 FQNEAQ (reference sequence). V was clipped by 6 bases and J by 14 bases, with 15 bases between them. In nucleotides, the CDR3 is TGTGCCAGCAGGCCCGACCTACCTGGGTATTTT. It encodes CASRPDLPGYF.

The rearrangement joins TRBV18 to TRBJ1-4; TRBD1 is a possible D gene (5 bases). V was trimmed by 8 bases and J by 7 bases, leaving 17 bases between them. This CDR3 spans 14 amino acids. Germline V gene data show CDR1 as KGHSH and CDR2 as LQKENI. The CDR3 DNA reads as TGTGCCAGCCAAGGGGTCCAGGGTGGTGAAAAACTGTTTTTT. This sequence encodes CASQGVQGGEKLFF.

The chain links TRBV19 to TRBJ2-3; a possible D gene is TRBD2 (5 bases). V lost 3 bases and J 3 bases, leaving 10 bases between the germline ends. There are 14 residues in the CDR3. Per the germline V gene, CDR1 is LNHDA and CDR2 is SQIVND (reference sequence). The CDR3: CASSIRAGTDTQYF. CDR3 nucleotides: TGTGCCAGTAGTATTCGGGCGGGTACAGATACGCAGTATTTT.

The chain couples TRBV10-3 to TRBJ1-1; D remains ambiguous. The germline V gene has CDR1 ENHRY and CDR2 SYGVKD. V was shortened by 10 bases and J by 4 bases, with 13 bases between the two germline ends. The length of the CDR3 is 12 residues. CDR3 DNA: TGTGCCACCAGCCCCGGCGGCACTGAAGCTTTCTTT. Residues: CATSPGGTEAFF.

V is TRBV3-1 (or the pseudogene TRBV3-2) and J is TRBJ1-2, with D uncertain. Trimming stripped 0 bases from V and 4 bases from J, with 6 bases between. Germline V gene sequence: CDR1 LGHDT, CDR2 YNNKEL (reference sequence). CDR3 length: 13 residues. CDR3 sequence (DNA): TGTGCCAGCAGCCAAGAAACAGCCTATGGCTACACCTTC. Translation gives CASSQETAYGYTF.

This sequence joins TRBV10-3 and TRBJ1-3; D gene uncertain. V was cut by 4 bases and J by 0 bases, with 7 bases left in between. Germline lookup yields CDR1 ENHRY and CDR2 SYGVKD. The CDR3 extends over 14 amino acids. CDR3 coding DNA: TGTGCCATCAGTGCGGACCTCTCTGGAAACACCATATATTTT. Translation: CAISADLSGNTIYF.

The chain joins TRBV5-1 to TRBJ1-4; a weak D match, TRBD1 (5 bases). Germline CDR1 is SGHRS and CDR2 is YFSETQ. V lost 4 bases and J 8 bases, leaving 12 bases between the germline ends. The CDR3 spans 13 residues. CDR3 in DNA: TGCGCCAGCAGCCCGACGGAGGGGGAAAAACTGTTTTTT. Its protein is CASSPTEGEKLFF. The variable domain in full, completed from reference TRBV5-1 and TRBJ1-4, reads KAGVTQTPRYLIKTRGQQVTLSCSPISGHRSVSWYQQTPGQGLQFLFEYFSETQRNKGNFPGRFSGRQFSNSRSEMNVSTLELGDSALYLCASSPTEGEKLFFGSGTQLSVL.

The rearrangement links TRBV2 to TRBJ2-1; D not certain. Germline CDR1 reads SNHLY; CDR2 reads FYNNEI. The CDR3 totals 12 residues. Trimming left V 4 bases short and J 5 bases short, with 6 bases between. The CDR3 DNA reads TGTGCCAGCAGTGCTGCGAACAATGAGCAGTTCTTC. Protein: CASSAANNEQFF.

V usage is TRBV3-1 (or the pseudogene TRBV3-2) and J usage is TRBJ2-7; 11 bases align to TRBD2. This CDR3 region has 16 residues. J was trimmed by 4 bases and V by 0 bases; bases with no gene match: 5. CDR1 is LGHDT, CDR2 YNNKEL, per germline (reference sequence). The CDR3 region has the DNA TGTGCCAGCAGCCAAGATACGGCTAGCGGGGGGTACGAGCAGTACTTC. Its protein product is CASSQDTASGGYEQYF.

This clone was seen just once. The chain combines TRBV9 with TRBJ2-2; TRBD2 matches 7 bases. V lost 4 bases to trimming and J lost 0 bases; unmatched junction nucleotides: 6. Germline loops: CDR1 SGDLS, CDR2 YYNGEE. The CDR3 is 16 residues long. CDR3 region: CASSTRDYANTGELFF. CDR3 nucleotides: TGTGCCAGCAGCACTCGGGACTACGCGAACACCGGGGAGCTGTTTTTT. Full variable domain (missing parts from reference TRBV9 and TRBJ2-2): DSGVTQTPKHLITATGQRVTLRCSPRSGDLSVYWYQQSLDQGLQFLIQYYNGEERAKGNILERFSAQQFPDLHSELNLSSLELGDSALYFCASSTRDYANTGELFFGEGSRLTVL.

The CDR3 DNA sequence: TGTGCCAGCAGCCAAGACCGGGACAGGACGAATGAAAAACTGTTTTTT. Its translation: CASSQDRDRTNEKLFF. The chain carries TRBV3-1 (or the pseudogene TRBV3-2) and TRBJ1-4; 8 bases are shared with TRBD1. V was clipped by 0 bases and J by 5 bases; unmatched bases: 5. Germline V gives CDR1 LGHDT, CDR2 YNNKEL (reference sequence). The CDR3 extends over 16 amino acids.

The gene calls are TRBV27 and TRBJ2-3; TRBD1 or TRBD2 may be the D gene (6 bases each). The CDR3 runs 14 residues. The V end was cut by 3 bases, the J end by 5 bases, with 12 bases between. The V gene's germline CDR1 is MNHEY and CDR2 SMNVEV (reference sequence). DNA for the CDR3: TGTGCCAGCAGTTTCACCGGGGGCCTAGATACGCAGTATTTT. It yields the protein CASSFTGGLDTQYF.

V is TRBV10-3 and J is TRBJ1-2, with D tentatively TRBD1 (5 bases). Per the germline V gene, CDR1 is ENHRY and CDR2 is SYGVKD. The CDR3 totals 19 residues. The V gene lost 3 bases and the J gene lost 4 bases, with 27 bases spanning the gap. The CDR3 region is CAISDIIRGGVAESYGYTF. The CDR3 nucleotides read TGTGCCATCAGTGATATAATCCGGGGGGGAGTCGCAGAAAGCTATGGCTACACCTTC.

The chain combines TRBV5-1 with TRBJ2-2, with D perhaps TRBD1 or TRBD2 (5 bases each). In germline, CDR1 is SGHRS, CDR2 YFSETQ. The ends were cut back, 4 bases at V and 0 bases at J, with 10 bases in the middle. CDR3 length: 15 amino acids. The DNA of the CDR3 is TGCGCCAGCAGCCTTGGGACGACGAACACCGGGGAGCTGTTTTTT. Translation: CASSLGTTNTGELFF.

This clone showed up just a few times. The CDR3 DNA reads TGTGCCAGCAGCTCAAGCACAGCGGGGGGTACACTTAGGAACGAGCAGTACTTC. Residues: CASSSSTAGGTLRNEQYF. V and J are TRBV7-9 and TRBJ2-7; TRBD2 matches at 9 bases. Germline CDR1 is SEHNR and CDR2 is FQNEAQ (reference sequence). This CDR3 has 18 amino acids. V was clipped by 4 bases and J by 5 bases; unmatched bases: 18.

This clone came up a few times. This chain uses TRBV7-9 with TRBJ1-2, with 7 nucleotides matching TRBD1. In germline, CDR1 is SEHNR, CDR2 FQNEAQ (reference sequence). V dropped 1 base and J dropped 0; count of bases not matched to a gene: 2. The CDR3 contains 15 residues. This chain's CDR3 is CASSLGTGANYGYTF. As DNA, the CDR3 is TGTGCCAGCAGCTTAGGGACAGGAGCTAACTATGGCTACACCTTC.

The chain has TRBV15 and TRBJ2-3; tentatively, D is TRBD1 (6 bases). Trimming stripped 2 bases from V and 0 bases from J, with 9 bases between. This CDR3 comprises 15 residues. Looked up from germline, CDR1 is LNHNV and CDR2 is YYDKDF (reference sequence). In DNA form, the CDR3 reads TGTGCCACCAGCAGACAGGGGATTAGCACAGATACGCAGTATTTT. Protein product: CATSRQGISTDTQYF.

The V and J genes are TRBV30 and TRBJ1-5, with D possibly being TRBD1 (6 bases). The germline V and J ends were trimmed by 2 bases and 7 bases, with 12 bases remaining between them. The CDR3 runs to 13 residues. Germline CDR1 is GTSNPN and CDR2 is SVGIG (reference sequence). Here the CDR3 reads CAWSYLRGQPQHF. The CDR3 coding sequence is TGTGCCTGGAGTTACCTCAGGGGACAGCCCCAGCATTTT.

The rearrangement uses TRBV19 and TRBJ2-7; 7 bases line up with TRBD2. Germline V gene sequence: CDR1 LNHDA, CDR2 SQIVND (reference sequence). CDR3 size: 14 residues. The V segment lost 4 bases and the J segment 6 bases; nucleotides outside the gene matches: 9. CDR3 in amino acids: CASSNGGFKGEQYF. CDR3 in DNA: TGTGCCAGTAGTAACGGGGGGTTCAAAGGCGAGCAGTACTTC. Supplemented by reference TRBV19 and TRBJ2-7, the full variable domain reads DGGITQSPKYLFRKEGQNVTLSCEQNLNHDAMYWYRQDPGQGLRLIYYSQIVNDFQKGDIAEGYSVSREKKESFPLTVTSAQKNPTAFYLCASSNGGFKGEQYFGPGTRLTVT.

This clone has a single count. This chain joins TRBV4-1 and TRBJ2-2; D is perhaps TRBD1 (5 bases). The germline V gene has CDR1 MGHRA and CDR2 YSYEKL. Deletions cut 0 bases from V and 7 bases from J, with 27 bases between. The CDR3 is made up of 20 amino acids. The CDR3 DNA reads as TGCGCCAGCAGCCAAGATCGGGCGGCACAGGAACAGGTCGGATACGGGGAGCTGTTTTTT. Its translation is CASSQDRAAQEQVGYGELFF.

This chain joins TRBV12-3 or TRBV12-4 and TRBJ2-7; D gene ambiguous. This CDR3 is 13 amino acids long. The V and J ends lost 2 bases and 4 bases respectively, with 9 bases between them. The CDR3 sequence: CASSLRATYEQYF. The CDR3 DNA is TGTGCCAGCAGTTTAAGGGCCACATACGAGCAGTACTTC.

The rearrangement joins TRBV28 to TRBJ2-1; 10 bases line up with TRBD2. The germline CDR1 and CDR2 sequences are MDHEN and SYDVKM. The CDR3 consists of 16 residues. J lost 5 bases, V lost 6 bases, and 10 bases had no gene match. The CDR3, as DNA: TGTGCCAGCAGGGCCCCCGGGACTAGCGAGAACAATGAGCAGTTCTTC. Translation gives CASRAPGTSENNEQFF. The entire variable domain, with the rest obtained from reference TRBV28 and TRBJ2-1, is as follows: DVKVTQSSRYLVKRTGEKVFLECVQDMDHENMFWYRQDPGLGLRLIYFSYDVKMKEKGDIPEGYSVSREKKERFSLILESASTNQTSMYLCASRAPGTSENNEQFFGPGTRLTVL.

V usage is TRBV30 and J usage is TRBJ2-5, with D hard to call. This CDR3 has 12 residues. Trimming stripped 2 bases from V and 5 bases from J, with 9 bases between. Germline values: CDR1 GTSNPN, CDR2 SVGIG (reference sequence). CDR3 nucleotide sequence: TGTGCCTGGAGTCTAAGTAGGGAGACCCAGTACTTC. Its protein is CAWSLSRETQYF.

This chain joins TRBV5-1 and TRBJ1-6; TRBD1 aligns across 8 bases. The CDR3 contains 14 residues. From germline, CDR1 is SGHRS and CDR2 YFSETQ. Trimming at V came to 6 bases and at J to 6 bases, leaving 5 bases not matched to a gene. The CDR3 spells CASNEGQVNSPLHF. The CDR3 nucleotides are TGCGCCAGCAACGAGGGACAGGTTAATTCACCCCTCCACTTT.